The 2 T cell receptor beta chains presented below share a single source sample, sequenced in a study of blood T cell repertoires in COVID-19. Data came from immunoSEQ multiplex PCR; TCRdb stores just in-frame clones and leaves some out. The data show about 86,000 clones, approximately 88% seen once. The source material was peripheral blood. These receptors all stem from a woman of 80 years or more with active or convalescent COVID-19.

The chain recombines TRBV5-1 with TRBJ2-7, with TRBD1 matching 7 bases. The CDR3 is 15 amino acids. The germline gives CDR1 SGHRS, CDR2 YFSETQ. With V trimmed by 4 bases and J by 5 bases, 12 bases remained unmatched. CDR3 protein: CASSPEDRAIDEQYF. DNA for the CDR3: TGCGCCAGCAGCCCGGAAGACAGGGCTATCGACGAGCAGTACTTC.

J is TRBJ1-2 and V is TRBV28, with no clear D. Germline V CDR1 and CDR2: MDHEN, SYDVKM. This CDR3 has 15 residues. V was clipped by 7 bases and J by 4 bases, with 19 bases between them. The CDR3 DNA reads TGTGCCAGCATCTCCGGTGGCGGGGTACGCTATGGCTACACCTTC. It specifies CASISGGGVRYGYTF.